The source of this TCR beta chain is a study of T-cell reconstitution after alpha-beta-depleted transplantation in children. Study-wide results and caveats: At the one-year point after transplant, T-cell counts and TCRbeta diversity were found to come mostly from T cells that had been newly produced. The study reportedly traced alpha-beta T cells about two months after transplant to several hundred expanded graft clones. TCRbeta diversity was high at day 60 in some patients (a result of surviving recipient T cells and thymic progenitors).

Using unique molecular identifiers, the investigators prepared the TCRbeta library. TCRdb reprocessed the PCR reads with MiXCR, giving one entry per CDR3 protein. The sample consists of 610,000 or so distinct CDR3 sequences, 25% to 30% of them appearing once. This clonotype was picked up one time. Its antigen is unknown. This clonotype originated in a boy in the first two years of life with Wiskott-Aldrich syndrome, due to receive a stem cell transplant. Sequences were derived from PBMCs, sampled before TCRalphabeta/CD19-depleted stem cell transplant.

This CDR3 reads CSAHRVDTEAFF. DNA for the CDR3: TGCAGTGCCCACAGGGTCGACACTGAAGCTTTCTTT. The chain employs TRBV20-1 and TRBJ1-1; possibly TRBD1 for D (6 bases). The CDR3 is made up of 12 amino acids. Germline CDR1 is DFQATT and CDR2 is SNEGSKA (reference sequence). V lost 6 bases to trimming and J lost 3 bases, with 11 bases between them.